These T cell receptor beta chains were read from a single sample in a study of blood T cell repertoires in COVID-19. TCRdb's table, derived via immunoSEQ multiplex PCR, lists solely in-frame clones and lacks some. Among some 72,000 clones, around nine tenths were seen once, and the ten largest hold roughly 4.5%. The specimen was peripheral blood. The receptor source for this set is a man aged 50 to 59 with active or convalescent COVID-19. Each CDR3 is given with its conserved first and last residue. The D gene is left open where the match is weak. For some rows the clone size is stated as once, few or many, or as a class when expanded; others skip it.

J gene: TRBJ1-2
V gene: TRBV2
D gene: TRBD1
clone size: -
CDR3 protein: CASSASRTGLNYGYTF
CDR3 DNA: TGTGCCAGCAGCGCCTCCAGGACAGGTCTAAACTATGGCTACACCTTC

J gene: TRBJ1-2
V gene: TRBV28
D gene: -
clone size: -
CDR3 protein: CASSPGTISYGYTF
CDR3 DNA: TGTGCCAGCAGTCCAGGGACTATCTCTTATGGCTACACCTTC

J gene: TRBJ1-2
V gene: TRBV3-1/TRBV3-2
D gene: -
clone size: -
CDR3 protein: CASSQGGENYGYTF
CDR3 DNA: TGTGCCAGCAGCCAAGGGGGGGAGAACTATGGCTACACCTTC

J gene: TRBJ1-1
V gene: TRBV25-1
D gene: -
clone size: -
CDR3 protein: CATARGGFTEAFF
CDR3 DNA: TGTGCCACCGCGAGGGGGGGTTTCACTGAAGCTTTCTTT

J gene: TRBJ2-5
V gene: TRBV7-6
D gene: TRBD1
clone size: -
CDR3 protein: CASSDRGSTQYF
CDR3 DNA: TGTGCCAGCAGCGACAGGGGATCGACCCAGTACTTC

J gene: TRBJ2-5
V gene: TRBV4-1
D gene: TRBD1
clone size: -
CDR3 protein: CASSQAGQGGETQYF
CDR3 DNA: TGCGCCAGCAGCCAAGCTGGACAGGGGGGGGAGACCCAGTACTTC

J gene: TRBJ1-1
V gene: TRBV10-3
D gene: TRBD1
clone size: -
CDR3 protein: CATADRATNTEAFF
CDR3 DNA: TGTGCCACCGCGGACAGGGCCACGAACACTGAAGCTTTCTTT

J gene: TRBJ2-3
V gene: TRBV7-9
D gene: -
clone size: -
CDR3 protein: CASSSLPVDTQYF
CDR3 DNA: TGTGCCAGCAGCTCCCTTCCCGTTGATACGCAGTATTTT

J gene: TRBJ1-1
V gene: TRBV2
D gene: -
clone size: -
CDR3 protein: CASSPGLGDTEAFF
CDR3 DNA: TGTGCCAGCAGCCCGGGCCTCGGGGACACTGAAGCTTTCTTT

J gene: TRBJ1-3
V gene: TRBV2
D gene: -
clone size: -
CDR3 protein: CASSEVSSSGNTIYF
CDR3 DNA: TGTGCCAGCAGTGAAGTTTCCAGCTCTGGAAACACCATATATTTT

J gene: TRBJ1-2
V gene: TRBV5-4
D gene: -
clone size: -
CDR3 protein: CASSVDSNYGYTF
CDR3 DNA: TGTGCCAGCAGCGTGGACAGTAACTATGGCTACACCTTC

J gene: TRBJ2-5
V gene: TRBV5-4
D gene: -
clone size: few
CDR3 protein: CASSLVGVGETQYF
CDR3 DNA: TGTGCCAGCAGCTTGGTCGGGGTAGGAGAGACCCAGTACTTC

J gene: TRBJ1-4
V gene: TRBV7-9
D gene: TRBD1
clone size: -
CDR3 protein: CASSLSGTGFEKLFF
CDR3 DNA: TGTGCCAGCAGCTTATCCGGGACAGGGTTTGAAAAACTGTTTTTT

J gene: TRBJ2-3
V gene: TRBV2
D gene: TRBD2
clone size: few
CDR3 protein: CASSEGSGTNTDTQYF
CDR3 DNA: TGTGCCAGCAGTGAAGGGAGCGGGACTAACACAGATACGCAGTATTTT

J gene: TRBJ1-1
V gene: TRBV27
D gene: TRBD1
clone size: -
CDR3 protein: CASSLTGQGPTEAFF
CDR3 DNA: TGTGCCAGCAGCCTAACCGGACAGGGGCCCACTGAAGCTTTCTTT

J gene: TRBJ2-1
V gene: TRBV9
D gene: TRBD2
clone size: -
CDR3 protein: CASSVGKGRRGVYNEQFF
CDR3 DNA: TGTGCCAGCAGCGTAGGGAAAGGTCGGCGGGGGGTCTACAATGAGCAGTTCTTC

J gene: TRBJ2-5
V gene: TRBV2
D gene: -
clone size: -
CDR3 protein: CASGPTGETQYF
CDR3 DNA: TGTGCCAGCGGGCCAACTGGAGAGACCCAGTACTTC

J gene: TRBJ2-2
V gene: TRBV7-8
D gene: -
clone size: -
CDR3 protein: CASSRPRVAGELFF
CDR3 DNA: TGTGCCAGCAGCCGGCCCCGCGTCGCCGGGGAGCTGTTTTTT

J gene: TRBJ1-2
V gene: TRBV10-1
D gene: TRBD1
clone size: -
CDR3 protein: CASSGQGTSGYTF
CDR3 DNA: TGCGCCAGCAGTGGACAGGGGACAAGTGGCTACACCTTC

J gene: TRBJ2-2
V gene: TRBV5-4
D gene: TRBD2
clone size: once
CDR3 protein: CASSLGVAGNTGELFF
CDR3 DNA: TGTGCCAGCAGCTTGGGGGTAGCGGGGAACACCGGGGAGCTGTTTTTT

J gene: TRBJ2-5
V gene: TRBV29-1
D gene: -
clone size: -
CDR3 protein: CSALKFSQETQYF
CDR3 DNA: TGCAGCGCCCTTAAATTTAGCCAAGAGACCCAGTACTTC

J gene: TRBJ2-1
V gene: TRBV30
D gene: TRBD1
clone size: -
CDR3 protein: CAWSLRGQGPNEQFF
CDR3 DNA: TGTGCCTGGAGTTTGAGGGGACAGGGACCCAATGAGCAGTTCTTC

J gene: TRBJ2-1
V gene: TRBV5-1
D gene: TRBD1
clone size: -
CDR3 protein: CASSLEGTGWGEQFF
CDR3 DNA: TGCGCCAGCAGCTTGGAAGGGACAGGGTGGGGTGAGCAGTTCTTC